This T cell receptor (beta chain) emerged from a study of blood T cell repertoires in COVID-19 (dated by TCRdb to about 2020). Notes on the research overall: Samples covering the acute and convalescent phases of COVID-19 were provided by collaborators in the United States, Italy and Spain. Nearly every sample came with metadata listing a de-identified subject ID, COVID-19 status, age in years and sex. The repertoires were released in a freely available public database meant as a resource for research on the immune response to SARS-CoV-2. The material from the prospective study consisted of cDNA or gDNA derived from T cells, B-cell-depleted T cells, or PBMCs. Where available, HLA class I and class II types were obtained from metadata supplied by the sample provider rather than from assay-based typing. Subjects who had been exposed to COVID-19, were actively infected with it, or had recovered from it provided the deeply sampled blood TCRbeta repertoires that made up the dataset. The samples were drawn from the first 160 participants of the ongoing ImmuneRACE study and from some 1,300 subjects provided by 6 global collaborators. Overall study outcomes, separate from this receptor: The amount of clinical and demographic metadata varied by source and participant and was provided uncurated.

TCRbeta CDR3 regions were amplified from genomic DNA by means of the immunoSEQ Assay, a bias-controlled multiplex PCR. The paper's processing steps were these. The number of nucleated cells in each sample was estimated by amplification of reference gene primers within the assay. To quantify the absolute abundance of each unique TCRbeta CDR3 rearrangement, sequence reads were collapsed and filtered. Productive Simpson clonality was computed per sample as the square root of Simpson's diversity index over productive rearrangements. This immuneACCESS table, as held by TCRdb, lists in-frame sequences with V and J called but not all clones. Of the missing ones, under half trace to an unresolved V gene in checked studies; the others have no known cause. V and J calls and clone size are copied from that table; D and trimming were computed from the DNA. This sample lists tens of thousands of clones; about nine tenths were detected once. The ten largest make up 25% to 30% of the sample.

The collaborating institutions used their own protocols to collect whole blood in K2EDTA tubes. For TCRbeta analysis, collaborator samples were shipped as frozen whole blood, as isolated PBMCs, or as DNA extracted from either sample type. Comment on this clone: Its antigen target is currently unknown. No much larger clonotype is one base removed from it; base qualities were not supplied.

What was sequenced was peripheral blood. This TCR came from a man between 50 and 59 years old with active or convalescent COVID-19.

The CDR3 in this case is CASSSGTGLGTEAFF. The DNA sequence is TGTGCCAGCAGTTCCGGGACAGGGTTGGGGACTGAAGCTTTCTTT. The sequence is built from TRBV27 and TRBJ1-1; 9 bases in between match TRBD1. The CDR3 covers 15 residues, taking in both the cysteine and the phenylalanine. Left in the record is the CDR3 DNA by itself, 45 bases read in frame from the first base. Looking up the germline V gene (reference sequence) yields CDR1 MNHEY and CDR2 SMNVEV. Germline trimming amounts to 4 bases on V and 5 bases on J, with 8 as the count of junction bases outside the gene matches.